A single T cell receptor (beta chain) is shown here with its context. TCRdb called the RT-PCR reads again in MiXCR, with one record for every CDR3 protein. The sample shows about 700,000 distinct CDR3 sequences, 13% to 15% of them seen only once. The specimen sequenced was memory CD4+ T cells from blood. The source of this sequence is a female donor in good health, serving as a healthy control.

The CDR3: CASSQDPFAGTSGRASARDTQYF. The CDR3 region has the DNA TGCGCCAGCAGCCAAGACCCTTTCGCCGGGACTAGCGGGAGGGCCTCGGCGCGGGATACGCAGTATTTT. This sequence joins TRBV4-3 and TRBJ2-3; 16 bases fit TRBD2. The length of the CDR3 is 23 residues. Unmatched junction bases numbered 21, after V lost 0 bases and J lost 6 bases. CDR1 and CDR2 from the germline V gene are LGHNA and YSLEER.